A selection of T cell receptor beta chains follows, all from one sample in a study of vaccination effects on CD4 cells after COVID-19. Antigen specificity for these receptors is unknown. Sequencing was performed with immunoSEQ multiplex PCR; in TCRdb, only in-frame clones are kept and a portion is missing. The profile shows tens of thousands of clones, 70% of them singletons. Material: CD4+ T cells from PBMCs cultured with HCoV-OC43 spike peptides, obtained before COVID-19 vaccination. The receptors come from a human donor who received a COVID-19 vaccine. Both conserved end residues are part of each CDR3. The D gene is left open where the match is weak. Clone size is not always given. Where it is, it says once, few, many or a class for expanded clones.

cdr3_aa | cdr3_nt | d_call | j_call | clone_size | v_call
CASSPRQGATEKLFF | TGTGCCAGCAGCCCAAGACAGGGGGCGACCGAAAAACTGTTTTTT | TRBD1 | TRBJ1-4 | - | TRBV7-9
CASAQGPRQPQHF | TGTGCCAGCGCACAGGGGCCCCGTCAGCCCCAGCATTTT | TRBD1 | TRBJ1-5 | - | TRBV19
CASSEGGSHGYTF | TGTGCCAGCAGTGAGGGAGGAAGCCATGGCTACACCTTC | - | TRBJ1-2 | - | TRBV6-1
CASSPKWTGFNQPQHF | TGTGCCAGCAGCCCCAAATGGACAGGTTTCAATCAGCCCCAGCATTTT | TRBD1 | TRBJ1-5 | - | TRBV7-2
CASSPKSVIGYTF | TGTGCCAGCAGCCCGAAATCGGTAATTGGCTACACCTTC | - | TRBJ1-2 | - | TRBV7-9
CASSVRTGSPEAFF | TGTGCCAGCAGCGTAAGAACAGGGTCCCCTGAAGCTTTCTTT | - | TRBJ1-1 | - | TRBV9
CASSPSGVQETQYF | TGCGCCAGCAGTCCCAGCGGAGTCCAAGAGACCCAGTACTTC | - | TRBJ2-5 | - | TRBV10-2
CASSLSSGVGGYTF | TGTGCCAGCAGCTTAAGTTCAGGGGTAGGTGGCTACACCTTC | - | TRBJ1-2 | - | TRBV13
CASSIGDGGNQPQHF | TGTGCCAGTAGTATAGGGGATGGAGGCAATCAGCCCCAGCATTTT | - | TRBJ1-5 | - | TRBV19
CASSQVGGNTEAFF | TGTGCCAGCAGCCAAGTTGGAGGGAACACTGAAGCTTTCTTT | - | TRBJ1-1 | - | TRBV3-1/TRBV3-2
CSASPGSGANVLTF | TGCAGTGCTAGTCCTGGCTCTGGGGCCAACGTCCTGACTTTC | - | TRBJ2-6 | - | TRBV20-1
CASSYSGGNSPLHF | TGTGCCAGCAGTTATAGCGGGGGTAATTCACCCCTCCACTTT | - | TRBJ1-6 | few | TRBV6-5
CASSSRWGGSGTGELFF | TGTGCCAGCAGTTCCCGCTGGGGTGGTAGCGGTACCGGGGAGCTGTTTTTT | - | TRBJ2-2 | - | TRBV28
CASSPGTKPDTQYF | TGTGCCAGCAGCCCAGGGACTAAACCAGATACGCAGTATTTT | TRBD2 | TRBJ2-3 | - | TRBV5-4
CASSYDGRYTDTQYF | TGTGCCAGCAGTTACGATGGACGTTACACAGATACGCAGTATTTT | - | TRBJ2-3 | - | TRBV6-5
CAWSEGWNYGYTF | TGTGCCTGGAGTGAGGGGTGGAACTATGGCTACACCTTC | - | TRBJ1-2 | - | TRBV30
CASSPPKQGDYEQYF | TGTGCCAGCTCACCACCGAAACAGGGGGACTACGAGCAGTACTTC | TRBD1 | TRBJ2-7 | - | TRBV18
CASSLGVAAGQYF | TGCGCCAGCAGCTTGGGGGTCGCCGCGGGCCAGTACTTC | - | TRBJ2-5 | - | TRBV5-1
CASSWKGGAGTQYF | TGTGCTAGCAGCTGGAAGGGGGGGGCAGGGACCCAGTACTTC | - | TRBJ2-5 | - | TRBV7-7
CASRRFSDTEAFF | TGTGCCAGCAGAAGATTCAGCGACACTGAAGCTTTCTTT | - | TRBJ1-1 | once | TRBV6-6
CASSQESRGAEKLFF | TGTGCCAGCAGCCAAGAGAGCAGGGGGGCTGAAAAACTGTTTTTT | TRBD1 | TRBJ1-4 | - | TRBV4-2
CASSPSFSGANVLTF | TGTGCCAGCTCACCAAGTTTCTCTGGGGCCAACGTCCTGACTTTC | - | TRBJ2-6 | - | TRBV18
CASSLYRERWGF | TGTGCCAGCAGCCTCTACCGGGAGCGTTGGGGCTTC | - | TRBJ1-2 | - | TRBV7-2
CASSLRQGEYGYTF | TGTGCCAGCAGCTTGAGGCAGGGAGAATATGGCTACACCTTC | - | TRBJ1-2 | - | TRBV5-4
CASSQGPYGLGNQPQHF | TGTGCCAGCAGCCAAGGGCCATACGGGTTAGGCAATCAGCCCCAGCATTTT | - | TRBJ1-5 | - | TRBV3-1/TRBV3-2
CASSEVDTLNYGYTF | TGTGCCAGCAGTGAAGTGGACACCCTTAACTATGGCTACACCTTC | - | TRBJ1-2 | - | TRBV2
CASSLTTGVTEAFF | TGTGCCAGCAGCTTAACGACAGGGGTGACTGAAGCTTTCTTT | TRBD1 | TRBJ1-1 | - | TRBV28
CASSPLTGEVVKETQYF | TGTGCCAGCAGCCCCCTAACAGGGGAGGTCGTTAAAGAGACCCAGTACTTC | - | TRBJ2-5 | - | TRBV3-1/TRBV3-2
CASSFRDSPSPLHF | TGTGCCAGCAGTTTCCGGGACAGTCCTTCACCCCTCCACTTT | TRBD1 | TRBJ1-6 | - | TRBV6-5